The T cell receptor beta chain described here comes from a study of response to subunit inactivated influenza vaccine. Findings of the study overall: The study's authors posited that every seasonal influenza vaccination enlists few new T cells.

This clonotype was seen more than once but under ten times. Its antigen is not identified. At one end, the junction sequence differs from germline, possibly due to a read error. This CDR3 has 17 residues. Germline lookup yields CDR1 SSHAT and CDR2 FNYEAQ (reference sequence). MiXCR was run by TCRdb on the RT-PCR reads, yielding one entry per CDR3 protein. This sample carries 800,000 or so distinct CDR3 sequences, 21% of them seen once, and the ten largest clones take about 10%. The chain combines TRBV7-7 with TRBJ2-2; 9 bases match TRBD1. This sequence originates from a man between 50 and 59 years old who received an inactivated influenza vaccine. The sample here was PBMCs from blood, taken around 5 days after vaccination. CDR3 in amino acids: CASSLAPPGTGNGELFF. In nucleotides, the CDR3 is TGTGCTAGCAGCTTAGCTCCCCCCGGGACAGGGAACGGGGAGCTGTTTTTT.